The clone carrying this T cell receptor beta chain occurred once. This sample was included in a study of blood T cell repertoires in COVID-19. The length of the CDR3 is 16 residues. Trimming left V 5 bases short and J 8 bases short, with 19 bases between. Germline V gives CDR1 SGHAT, CDR2 FQDESV (reference sequence). Per the study methods: From reference gene primer amplification, estimates of nucleated cell counts were derived. Clones were sequenced by immunoSEQ multiplex PCR, and TCRdb holds only the in-frame ones, with some missing. Clone size and the V and J calls come from that table; the DNA yielded D and trimming. The repertoire includes over 100,000 clones, approximately 89% of them detected once, and over 10% sits in the top ten.

This chain connects TRBV11-1 to TRBJ1-6; the D gene is possibly TRBD1 (5 bases). The sequencing sample was made of peripheral blood. This receptor was obtained from a woman aged 65 to 85 with COVID-19, enrolled during active disease. Here the CDR3 reads CASSPEGARRDSPLHF. The CDR3 DNA is TGTGCCAGCAGCCCTGAAGGGGCTCGTCGGGATTCACCCCTCCACTTT.